The 26 T cell receptor beta chains below come from one sample, sequenced in a study of regulatory dendritic cells for organ transplantation. The protocol was immunoSEQ multiplex PCR, while the TCRdb copy is restricted to in-frame clones and leaves out a portion. In the table there are about 30,000 clones, roughly 85% of which are singletons. The sequenced material came from naive CD4+ T cells from blood. Subset denoted: CD45RA+ naive T cells. All receptors derive from a human donor in good health.

The chain uses TRBV5-1 and TRBJ2-5; the D gene is possibly TRBD1 (6 bases). CDR3 length: 16 residues. CDR1 SGHRS and CDR2 YFSETQ come from the germline V gene. With 0 bases removed from V and 3 bases from J, the gap between germline ends came to 15 bases. CDR3 DNA: TGCGCCAGCAGCTTGGGGACAGCTATAGCCGAAGAGACCCAGTACTTC. Its translation: CASSLGTAIAEETQYF.

The gene calls are TRBV2 and TRBJ2-5; D is possibly TRBD2 (5 bases). The CDR3 loop spans 12 amino acids. From germline, CDR1 is SNHLY and CDR2 FYNNEI. Trimming stripped 6 bases from V and 5 bases from J, with 10 bases between. CDR3 amino acids: CASREDWETQYF. For the CDR3, the DNA is TGTGCCAGCAGGGAGGACTGGGAGACCCAGTACTTC.

This chain connects TRBV5-1 to TRBJ1-2; 9 bases match TRBD1. This CDR3 spans 15 amino acids. Looked up from germline, CDR1 is SGHRS and CDR2 is YFSETQ. With 4 bases clipped from V and 7 bases from J, the junction kept 11 bases outside the gene matches. CDR3 in DNA: TGCGCCAGCAGCAGTGGGGACAGGGAGGAGAGTGGCTACACCTTC. This gives the protein CASSSGDREESGYTF.

The chain joins TRBV18 to TRBJ1-1; D may be TRBD1 (5 bases). CDR1 is KGHSH, CDR2 LQKENI, per germline. The CDR3 sequence is 14 residues long. Trimming cost V 3 bases and J 1 base, with 9 bases left between them. This chain's CDR3 is CASSPPGRNTEAFF. The CDR3 coding sequence is TGTGCCAGCTCACCCCCAGGGCGGAACACTGAAGCTTTCTTT.

This clone appeared a few times. The chain carries TRBV19 and TRBJ1-5; D is perhaps TRBD1 (6 bases). Germline lookup yields CDR1 LNHDA and CDR2 SQIVND (reference sequence). Between the trimmed V and J ends, which lost 1 base and 4 bases, there was a span of 14 bases. This CDR3 is 16 amino acids long. The CDR3 nucleotides are TGTGCCAGTAGTATAGGGACGACAGGAGTGAATCAGCCCCAGCATTTT. This sequence encodes CASSIGTTGVNQPQHF.

The gene calls are TRBV9 and TRBJ2-3, with D possibly matching TRBD1 (6 bases). Deletions cut 4 bases from V and 4 bases from J, with 16 bases between. The CDR3 is 15 amino acids. Germline CDR1 and CDR2: SGDLS and YYNGEE. The CDR3 DNA reads as TGTGCCAGCAGCCTTTCCGGACAGCCCCCAGATACGCAGTATTTT. Translating it yields CASSLSGQPPDTQYF.

V is TRBV27 and J is TRBJ1-5; D perhaps matches TRBD1 (5 bases). Germline loops: CDR1 MNHEY, CDR2 SMNVEV (reference sequence). Trimming removed 5 bases from V and 7 bases from J, with 21 bases in between. The CDR3 has 16 amino acids. The CDR3 spells CASSPYLGAGGQPQHF. In DNA, the CDR3 is TGTGCCAGCAGTCCCTACCTTGGGGCCGGGGGACAGCCCCAGCATTTT.

The chain employs TRBV6-5 and TRBJ2-7; D is unresolved. The CDR3 loop spans 11 amino acids. The germline V and J ends were trimmed by 5 bases and 12 bases, with 14 bases remaining between them. Germline V gives CDR1 MNHEY, CDR2 SVGAGI. In nucleotides, the CDR3 is TGTGCCAGCAGTGAAGAGGCGGCCCCGTACTTC. It specifies CASSEEAAPYF.

The chain carries TRBV7-3 and TRBJ2-3; 8 bases line up with TRBD2. V lost 5 bases to trimming and J lost 4 bases; unmatched junction nucleotides: 5. The CDR3 runs to 14 residues. Germline V CDR1 and CDR2: SGHTA, FQGTGA. This CDR3 is CASSPGGGPDTQYF. Here the CDR3 DNA reads TGTGCCAGCAGCCCCGGGGGGGGGCCAGATACGCAGTATTTT. Supplemented by reference TRBV7-3 and TRBJ2-3, the full variable domain reads GAGVSQTPSNKVTEKGKYVELRCDPISGHTALYWYRQSLGQGPEFLIYFQGTGAADDSGLPNDRFFAVRPEGSVSTLKIQRTERGDSAVYLCASSPGGGPDTQYFGPGTRLTVL.

The V call is TRBV7-2, the J call TRBJ2-3; 9 positions match TRBD2. Per the germline V gene, CDR1 is SGHTA and CDR2 is FQGNSA. The CDR3 is made up of 15 amino acids. V lost 3 bases, J lost 5 bases, and 6 bases stayed unmatched. This CDR3 reads CASSFGRGGGDTQYF. In nucleotides, the CDR3 is TGTGCCAGCAGCTTTGGGCGGGGGGGCGGAGATACGCAGTATTTT. Based on the CDR3 plus reference TRBV7-2 and TRBJ2-3, the full variable domain is GAGVSQSPSNKVTEKGKDVELRCDPISGHTALYWYRQSLGQGLEFLIYFQGNSAPDKSGLPSDRFSAERTGGSVSTLTIQRTQQEDSAVYLCASSFGRGGGDTQYFGPGTRLTVL.

This chain joins TRBV2 and TRBJ2-5, with D perhaps TRBD1 (5 bases). Germline V gene sequence: CDR1 SNHLY, CDR2 FYNNEI. The CDR3 loop spans 16 amino acids. Trimming removed 2 bases at V and 4 bases at J, with 17 bases between. The CDR3: CASSETPGMTLETQYF. For the CDR3, the DNA is TGTGCCAGCAGTGAAACGCCAGGGATGACTCTAGAGACCCAGTACTTC. Looking up the rest from reference TRBV2 and TRBJ2-5 gives the full variable domain: EPEVTQTPSHQVTQMGQEVILRCVPISNHLYFYWYRQILGQKVEFLVSFYNNEISEKSEIFDDQFSVERPDGSNFTLKIRSTKLEDSAMYFCASSETPGMTLETQYFGPGTRLLVL.

The rearrangement joins TRBV25-1 to TRBJ2-7; 10 nucleotides align to TRBD1. The CDR3 is made up of 16 amino acids. Germline trimming cut 4 bases from V and 4 bases from J; bases unmatched to any gene: 10. Germline V CDR1 and CDR2: MGHDK, SYGVNS. The CDR3 loop is CASSGQGTGVRYEQYF. Written as DNA, the CDR3 is TGTGCCAGCAGTGGGCAGGGGACAGGGGTAAGGTACGAGCAGTACTTC.

This clone was observed a handful of times. The J gene is TRBJ2-7, the V gene TRBV7-2; 7 positions agree with TRBD2. The CDR3 runs to 14 residues. After removal of 5 bases from V and 3 bases from J, the junction contained 7 bases not matched to a gene. Per the germline V gene, CDR1 is SGHTA and CDR2 is FQGNSA. The CDR3 nucleotides are TGTGCCAGCAGCCCCAAGGGGAGGGTCTACGAGCAGTACTTC. Residues: CASSPKGRVYEQYF.

This clone was seen more than once but under ten times. This chain connects TRBV7-8 to TRBJ2-2; 10 nucleotides line up with TRBD1. The CDR3 totals 16 residues. Trimming took 6 bases from V and 2 from J; bases not matched to a gene: 6. Germline CDR1 reads SGHVS; CDR2 reads FQNEAQ. CDR3 in amino acids: CASSSRDRGNTGELFF. CDR3 coding DNA: TGTGCCAGCAGTTCCCGGGACAGGGGAAACACCGGGGAGCTGTTTTTT.

This clone was seen only once. The V call is TRBV5-1, the J call TRBJ1-2; 9 bases agree with TRBD1. V lost 5 bases and J lost 2; bases outside the gene matches: 7. The CDR3 covers 15 residues. Germline-derived CDR1 and CDR2 are SGHRS and YFSETQ. CDR3 coding DNA: TGCGCCAGCAGGGGGGGACAGGGCCCGAACTATGGCTACACCTTC. Translating it yields CASRGGQGPNYGYTF.

The V call is TRBV2, the J call TRBJ2-1; D is perhaps TRBD2 (7 bases). The V gene's germline CDR1 is SNHLY and CDR2 FYNNEI. The CDR3 is 14 amino acids. V lost 3 bases, J lost 15 bases, and 21 bases lay in between. CDR3 sequence (DNA): TGTGCCAGCAGTGAGGGGGGGGCCCCTACAATCGGGTTCTTC. The encoded protein is CASSEGGAPTIGFF.

The chain couples TRBV6-5 to TRBJ2-2; the D gene is possibly TRBD2 (5 bases). CDR1 is MNHEY, CDR2 SVGAGI, per germline. Between the trimmed V and J ends, which lost 5 bases and 6 bases, there was a span of 13 bases. The CDR3 is 14 residues long. The CDR3 DNA sequence: TGTGCCAGCAGTCGAGGACTGGCCCCCGGGGAGCTGTTTTTT. This sequence encodes CASSRGLAPGELFF.

The chain couples TRBV7-2 to TRBJ2-3; 8 bases are a match to TRBD2. V shed 11 bases, J shed 3 bases, and the junction held 13 bases outside the gene matches. The CDR3 extends over 15 amino acids. CDR1 and CDR2 from the germline V gene are SGHTA and FQGNSA. This CDR3 reads CAAGLGLAGTDTQYF. In nucleotides, the CDR3 is TGTGCCGCCGGTCTCGGACTAGCTGGGACAGATACGCAGTATTTT.

This clone was detected only once. The chain is built from TRBV5-1 and TRBJ2-6; D call uncertain. Trimming took 0 bases from V and 4 from J, leaving 8 bases between them. Germline values: CDR1 SGHRS, CDR2 YFSETQ. The CDR3 loop spans 15 amino acids. CDR3 coding DNA: TGCGCCAGCAGCTTGGATGTCTCCGGGGCCAACGTCCTGACTTTC. It specifies CASSLDVSGANVLTF.

The chain couples TRBV29-1 to TRBJ2-7, with D perhaps matching TRBD1 (6 bases). With 6 bases removed from V and 3 bases from J, the gap between germline ends came to 12 bases. The germline V gene has CDR1 SQVTM and CDR2 ANQGSEA. The CDR3 has 12 residues. The DNA for the CDR3 is TGCAGCGTCCGGACAGCCAACTACGAGCAGTACTTC. Translating it yields CSVRTANYEQYF.

V usage is TRBV11-3 and J usage is TRBJ2-1, with TRBD2 identical over 9 bases. V was clipped by 5 bases and J by 7 bases; unmatched bases: 15. CDR3 length: 17 residues. CDR1 is SGHNT and CDR2 is YENEEA in the germline V gene. CDR3: CASSRRGASGVGNEQFF. DNA of the CDR3: TGTGCCAGCAGCAGGCGTGGGGCTAGCGGGGTAGGGAATGAGCAGTTCTTC.

A few counts support this clone. The rearrangement joins TRBV20-1 to TRBJ2-7, with D uncertain. Between the trimmed V and J ends, which lost 6 bases and 1 base, there was a span of 7 bases. Germline CDR1 and CDR2: DFQATT and SNEGSKA (reference sequence). This CDR3 spans 11 amino acids. Here the CDR3 DNA reads TGCAGTGCCCTTATATCCTACGAGCAGTACTTC. This codes for CSALISYEQYF.

The chain couples TRBV19 to TRBJ2-3, with 14 nucleotides matching TRBD2. Germline CDR1 reads LNHDA; CDR2 reads SQIVND (reference sequence). J was trimmed by 7 bases and V by 6 bases; bases with no gene match: 6. This CDR3 has 15 amino acids. The DNA of the CDR3 is TGTGCCAGTAGCCTGACTAGCGGGGGGGCTCATACGCAGTATTTT. Translated, it gives CASSLTSGGAHTQYF.

This chain joins TRBV18 and TRBJ2-7, with 9 bases fitting TRBD1. The CDR3 has 14 amino acids. V lost 4 bases to trimming and J lost 3 bases; unmatched junction nucleotides: 4. The germline gives CDR1 KGHSH, CDR2 LQKENI. CDR3 in amino acids: CASSLGQGNYEQYF. CDR3 nucleotide sequence: TGTGCCAGCTCACTAGGACAGGGGAACTACGAGCAGTACTTC.

The chain recombines TRBV7-2 with TRBJ2-3, with 9 bases aligning to TRBD2. CDR1 is SGHTA, CDR2 FQGNSA, per germline. V dropped 6 bases and J dropped 1; count of bases not matched to a gene: 11. The CDR3 covers 17 residues. This chain's CDR3 is CASRRRSGGSRTDTQYF. CDR3 nucleotide sequence: TGTGCCAGCAGGAGGAGGAGCGGGGGGTCCCGCACAGATACGCAGTATTTT.

A single count supports this clone. This rearrangement joins TRBV6-1 to TRBJ2-7; D possibly corresponds to TRBD2 (6 bases). The CDR3 is 15 amino acids. CDR1 and CDR2 from the germline V gene are MNHNS and SASEGT. Trimming removed 0 bases from V and 5 bases from J, with 14 bases in between. This CDR3 reads CASSEAPGGLNEQYF. The CDR3 bases are TGTGCCAGCAGTGAAGCACCCGGAGGGCTAAACGAGCAGTACTTC.